The text below deals with one T cell receptor (beta chain). The length of the CDR3 is 14 residues. The germline V gene has CDR1 LNHDA and CDR2 SQIVND (reference sequence). These data come from a study of monozygotic twins with inflammatory bowel disease. TCRdb reprocessed the 5' RACE reads and reports one entry per CDR3 protein, with no DNA. Its clone listing holds about 300,000 distinct CDR3 sequences. It was from whole blood, with no T cell sorting, that total RNA was isolated. The TCR was taken from a human donor with ulcerative colitis or Crohn's disease, or a healthy co-twin of an affected twin (not recorded which). The V gene is TRBV19, the J gene TRBJ1-2. Sequences were obtained from blood. CDR3 residues: CASSIQPTMSGYTF.